This TCR beta chain was sequenced for a study of blood T cell repertoires in COVID-19. V was pared by 5 bases and J by 8 bases, with 17 bases between. CDR3 length: 14 amino acids. The V gene's germline CDR1 is KGHDR and CDR2 SFDVKD. Libraries were prepared by immunoSEQ multiplex PCR; TCRdb keeps only in-frame clonotypes and omits some of them. The sample lists more than 90,000 clones, roughly 80% occurring once. This clonotype was obtained from a man aged 45-65 years with acute or convalescent COVID-19. The material sequenced was peripheral blood. The chain has TRBV24-1 and TRBJ1-2; tentative D call: TRBD1 (5 bases). CDR3 bases: TGTGCCACCAGTGCGATTTATAGGGGTACCGGCTACACCTTC. Translation gives CATSAIYRGTGYTF.